A selection of T cell receptor beta chains follows, all from one sample in a study of CD8+CD57+ T cells in acquired aplastic anemia. TCRdb itself ran the reads through MiXCR, one entry per CDR3 protein. This table has 310,000 or so distinct CDR3 sequences, under 65% appearing once. Sequences were obtained from sorted CD4+, CD8+, or CD8+CD57+ T cells (not recorded which) from PBMCs. The receptors were sampled from a human donor with aplastic anemia. The CDR3 runs from the conserved cysteine through the conserved F or W. D genes are given only for firm matches. Not every row has a clone size; where given, it reads once, few, many or a size class.

v_gene	d_gene	j_gene	abundance	CDR3nt	CDR3aa
TRBV9	NA	TRBJ2-3	NA	TGTGCCAGCAGCGTAGGCGGGGATGCCTACAATGAGCAGTATTTT	CASSVGGDAYNEQYF
TRBV5-1	TRBD1	TRBJ2-7	many	TGCGCCAGCAGCTTGGGTGACAGGGTCTACGAGCAGTACTTC	CASSLGDRVYEQYF
TRBV7-4	TRBD2	TRBJ2-5	few	TGTGCCAGCAGCTTAGGACTAGCGGGGGCTCAAGAGACCCAGTACTTC	CASSLGLAGAQETQYF
TRBV7-8	NA	TRBJ2-3	NA	TGTGCCAGCAGCCCCAACACTAGGTCAGATACGCAGTATTTT	CASSPNTRSDTQYF
TRBV10-1	TRBD2	TRBJ2-1	NA	TGCGCCAGCAGTGGCGGACTAGCGGGAGGCTCTCCGTTCTTC	CASSGGLAGGSPFF
TRBV7-9	TRBD2	TRBJ2-7	few	TGTGCCAGCAGCACTAGCGGGAGCTCCTACGAGCAGTACTTC	CASSTSGSSYEQYF
TRBV7-8	NA	TRBJ1-2	few	TGTGCCAGCAGCTTAGAGTACGATGGCTACACCTTC	CASSLEYDGYTF
TRBV24-1	NA	TRBJ1-3	NA	TGTGCCACCAGTGGGGGCGGCCTCTCTGGAAACACCATATATTTT	CATSGGGLSGNTIYF
TRBV11-3	NA	TRBJ2-5	NA	TGTGCCAGCGGAGCCCCAGGCGGGATCCAAGAGACCCAGTACTTC	CASGAPGGIQETQYF
TRBV7-9	NA	TRBJ1-2	NA	TGTGCCAGCAGCTGGGGACAAAACTATGGCTACACCTTC	CASSWGQNYGYTF
TRBV7-3	TRBD1	TRBJ1-1	few	TGTGCCAGCAGCAGCCTCGGACAGGGGATGACTGAAGCTTTCTTT	CASSSLGQGMTEAFF
TRBV15	TRBD1	TRBJ2-5	NA	TGTGCCACCAGCAGAGTAGGGGGGACAGGAGAAGAAGAGACCCAGTACTTC	CATSRVGGTGEEETQYF
TRBV20-1	TRBD1	TRBJ1-2	NA	TGCAGTGCTAGCGAGCGGACAGGGAACTATGGCTACACCTTC	CSASERTGNYGYTF
TRBV5-1	TRBD1	TRBJ2-7	few	TGCGCCAGCAGCTGGACAGGGAGCTCCTACGAGCAGTACTTC	CASSWTGSSYEQYF
TRBV5-1	NA	TRBJ1-5	NA	TGCGCCAGCAGCTTGGTGGGGCCCCTTGAGCCCCAGCATTTT	CASSLVGPLEPQHF
TRBV12-3/TRBV12-4	NA	TRBJ2-5	few	TGTGCCAGCAGTTATCGGGAGACCCAGTACTTC	CASSYRETQYF
TRBV10-3	TRBD2	TRBJ2-3	NA	TGTGCCATCAGAACCCCGGTAACTAGCGATAGCACAGATACGCAGTATTTT	CAIRTPVTSDSTDTQYF
TRBV2	NA	TRBJ2-1	once	TGTGCCAGCAGCCGCCAAGACGGGGCATACAATGAGCAGTTCTTC	CASSRQDGAYNEQFF